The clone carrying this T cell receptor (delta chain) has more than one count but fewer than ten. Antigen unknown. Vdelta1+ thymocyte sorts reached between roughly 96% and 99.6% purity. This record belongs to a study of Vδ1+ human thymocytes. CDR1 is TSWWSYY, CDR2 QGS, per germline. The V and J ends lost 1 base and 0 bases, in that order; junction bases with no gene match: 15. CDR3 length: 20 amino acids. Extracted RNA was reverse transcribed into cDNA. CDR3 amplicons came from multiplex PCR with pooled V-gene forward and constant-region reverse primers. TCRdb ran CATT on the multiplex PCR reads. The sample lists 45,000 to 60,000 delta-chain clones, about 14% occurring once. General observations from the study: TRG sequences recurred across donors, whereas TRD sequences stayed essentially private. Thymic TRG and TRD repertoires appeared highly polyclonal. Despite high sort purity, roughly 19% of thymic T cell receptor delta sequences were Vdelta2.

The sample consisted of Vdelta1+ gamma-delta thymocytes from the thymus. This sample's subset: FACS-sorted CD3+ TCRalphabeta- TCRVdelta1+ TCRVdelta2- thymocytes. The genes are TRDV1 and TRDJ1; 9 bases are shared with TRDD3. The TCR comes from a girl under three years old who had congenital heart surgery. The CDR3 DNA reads TGTGCTCTTGGGGAACGTTCCTGGCACTGGGGGACCCTGTACACCGATAAACTCATCTTT. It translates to CALGERSWHWGTLYTDKLIF.